These T cell receptor beta chains were read from a single sample in a study of human T cells and chemical hapten exposure. TCRdb processed the RACE reads anew with MiXCR; each CDR3 protein has one entry. Of some 49,000 distinct CDR3 sequences in the sample, around a tenth were seen once. Material: whole blood, obtained in connection with sensitization to the hapten diphenylcyclopropenone (DPC). These receptors were collected from a woman aged 45-60 years with alopecia areata. Some clones in this sample may be carry-over from other donors' samples. CDR3s leave out the opening cysteine and the closing phenylalanine or tryptophan.

V gene	J gene	CDR3 protein
TRBV11-2	TRBJ2-1	ASSLDVQGREQF
TRBV29-1	TRBJ1-1	SVNRNTEAF
TRBV12-5	TRBJ2-7	ASGLAQAGANEQY
TRBV7-9	TRBJ1-2	ASRAPFSYGYT
TRBV30	TRBJ1-2	AWTKAPDSGGYT
TRBV20-1	TRBJ2-7	SAMSGSSTHEQY
TRBV7-2	TRBJ1-2	ASSLARTYYGYT
TRBV7-9	TRBJ1-3	ASRGPGQGATSGNTIY
TRBV11-2	TRBJ1-6	ASSFISPSPLH
TRBV4-3	TRBJ2-1	ASSQSTSGGNNEQF
TRBV20-1	TRBJ2-3	SARGTSASTDTQY
TRBV4-1	TRBJ1-3	ASSRNQFAGTGIGNTIY
TRBV4-1	TRBJ1-2	ASSQGQGIAYGYT
TRBV5-1	TRBJ1-1	ASSLLVGNTEAF
TRBV5-4	TRBJ2-2	ASSYEYTGELF
TRBV7-6	TRBJ2-1	ASSSNLRDGEQF
TRBV29-1	TRBJ2-5	SVTGGGQETQY
TRBV2	TRBJ1-6	ASSDQVTTTSPLH
TRBV25-1	TRBJ2-1	ASSESGGRGQGQF
TRBV11-2	TRBJ1-3	ASSPVKGGHGNTIY
TRBV18	TRBJ1-5	ASSHDPPPNQPQH
TRBV18	TRBJ1-5	ASSPGQTSNQPQH
TRBV6-1	TRBJ2-7	ASTRDGRSYEQY
TRBV21-1	TRBJ2-7	ASSKLLGKKSYEQY
TRBV12-2	TRBJ2-3	ASRLAEGTSGRKDTQY
TRBV5-5	TRBJ1-5	ASSLEGPEAQH
TRBV5-6	TRBJ2-5	ASSFSETQY
TRBV20-1	TRBJ2-3	SARGSGRTDTQY
TRBV29-1	TRBJ1-1	SVLTGGNTEAF